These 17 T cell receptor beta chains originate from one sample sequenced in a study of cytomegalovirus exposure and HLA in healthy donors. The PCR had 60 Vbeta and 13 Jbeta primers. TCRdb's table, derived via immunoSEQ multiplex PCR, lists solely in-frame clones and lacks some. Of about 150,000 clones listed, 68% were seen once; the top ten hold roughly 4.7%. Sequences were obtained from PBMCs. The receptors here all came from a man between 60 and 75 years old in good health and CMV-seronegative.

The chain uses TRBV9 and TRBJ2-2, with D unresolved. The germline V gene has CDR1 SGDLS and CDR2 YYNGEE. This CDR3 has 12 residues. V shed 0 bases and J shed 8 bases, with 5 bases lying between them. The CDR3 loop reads CASSVAKGELFF. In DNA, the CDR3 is TGTGCCAGCAGCGTAGCTAAGGGGGAGCTGTTTTTT.

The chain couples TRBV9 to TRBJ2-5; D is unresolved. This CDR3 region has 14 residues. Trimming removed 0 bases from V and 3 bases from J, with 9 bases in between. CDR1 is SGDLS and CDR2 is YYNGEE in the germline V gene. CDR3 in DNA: TGTGCCAGCAGCGTAGACGCAGTGGAAGAGACCCAGTACTTC. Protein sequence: CASSVDAVEETQYF.

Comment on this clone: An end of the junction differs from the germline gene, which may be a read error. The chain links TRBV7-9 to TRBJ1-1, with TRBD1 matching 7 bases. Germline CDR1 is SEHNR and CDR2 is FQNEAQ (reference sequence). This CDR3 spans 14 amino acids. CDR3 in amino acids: CSSSPDRSYTEAFF. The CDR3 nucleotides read TGTTCCAGCAGCCCGGACAGGTCCTACACTGAAGCTTTCTTT.

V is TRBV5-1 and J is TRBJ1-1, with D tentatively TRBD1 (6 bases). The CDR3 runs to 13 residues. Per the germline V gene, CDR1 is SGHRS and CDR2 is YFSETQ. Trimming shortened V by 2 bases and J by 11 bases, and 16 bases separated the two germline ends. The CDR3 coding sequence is TGCGCCAGCAGCTTCGACAGGACCGGATGGGCTTTCTTT. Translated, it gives CASSFDRTGWAFF.

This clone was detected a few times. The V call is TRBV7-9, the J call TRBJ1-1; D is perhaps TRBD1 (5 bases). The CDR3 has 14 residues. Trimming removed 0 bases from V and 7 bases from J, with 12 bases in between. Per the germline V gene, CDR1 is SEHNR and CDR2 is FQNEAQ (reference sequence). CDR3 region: CASSLAGPGGEAFF. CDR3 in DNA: TGTGCCAGCAGCTTAGCAGGGCCGGGGGGTGAAGCTTTCTTT.

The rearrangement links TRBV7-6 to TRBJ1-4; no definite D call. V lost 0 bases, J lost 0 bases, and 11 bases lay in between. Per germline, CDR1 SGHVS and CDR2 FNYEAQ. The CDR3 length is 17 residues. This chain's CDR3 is CASSLARPGATNEKLFF. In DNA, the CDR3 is TGTGCCAGCAGCTTAGCCCGTCCGGGAGCAACTAATGAAAAACTGTTTTTT.

The DNA for the CDR3 is TGTGCCAGCAGCTTAGGTCCGGGACTAGCGCACGAGCAGTACTTC. Encoded protein: CASSLGPGLAHEQYF. This rearrangement joins TRBV11-3 to TRBJ2-7, with 10 bases fitting TRBD2. Germline CDR1 is SGHNT and CDR2 is YENEEA. The CDR3 loop spans 15 amino acids. Unmatched junction bases numbered 5, after V lost 1 base and J lost 5 bases.

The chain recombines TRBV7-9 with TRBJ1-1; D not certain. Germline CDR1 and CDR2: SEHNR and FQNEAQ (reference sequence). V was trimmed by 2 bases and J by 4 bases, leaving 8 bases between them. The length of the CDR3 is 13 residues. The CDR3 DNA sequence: TGTGCCAGCAGCTTACGGGGAGGCACTGAAGCTTTCTTT. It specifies CASSLRGGTEAFF. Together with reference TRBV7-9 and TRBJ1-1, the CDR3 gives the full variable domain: DTGVSQNPRHKITKRGQNVTFRCDPISEHNRLYWYRQTLGQGPEFLTYFQNEAQLEKSRLLSDRFSAERPKGSFSTLEIQRTEQGDSAMYLCASSLRGGTEAFFGQGTRLTVV.

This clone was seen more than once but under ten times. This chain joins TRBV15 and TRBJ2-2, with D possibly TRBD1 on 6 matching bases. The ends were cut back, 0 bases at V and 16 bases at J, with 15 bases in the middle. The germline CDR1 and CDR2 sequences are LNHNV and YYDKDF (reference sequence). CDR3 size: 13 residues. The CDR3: CATSRERQGMPFF. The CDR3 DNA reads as TGTGCCACCAGCAGAGAGCGGCAGGGGATGCCGTTTTTT.

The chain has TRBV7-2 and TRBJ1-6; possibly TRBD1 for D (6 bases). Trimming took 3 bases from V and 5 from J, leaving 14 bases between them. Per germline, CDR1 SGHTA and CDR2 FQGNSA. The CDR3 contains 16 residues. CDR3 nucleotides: TGTGCCAGCAGCTTCCGGTGGGGGGGCAATAATTCACCCCTCCACTTT. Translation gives CASSFRWGGNNSPLHF.

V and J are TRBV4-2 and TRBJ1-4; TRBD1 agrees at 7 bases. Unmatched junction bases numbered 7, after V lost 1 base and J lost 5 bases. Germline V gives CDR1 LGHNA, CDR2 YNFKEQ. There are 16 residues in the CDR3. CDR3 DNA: TGTGCCAGCAGCCAAGGCCAGGGACAGCCGAATGAAAAACTGTTTTTT. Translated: CASSQGQGQPNEKLFF.

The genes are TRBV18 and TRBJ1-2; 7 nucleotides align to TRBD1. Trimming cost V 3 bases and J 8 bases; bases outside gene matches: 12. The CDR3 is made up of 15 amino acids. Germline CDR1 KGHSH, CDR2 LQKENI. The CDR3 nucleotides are TGTGCCAGCTCACCCTTAACGACAGGGCGGGGAGGCTACACCTTC. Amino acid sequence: CASSPLTTGRGGYTF. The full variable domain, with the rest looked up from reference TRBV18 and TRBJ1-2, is NAGVMQNPRHLVRRRGQEARLRCSPMKGHSHVYWYRQLPEEGLKFMVYLQKENIIDESGMPKERFSAEFPKEGPSILRIQQVVRGDSAAYFCASSPLTTGRGGYTFGSGTRLTVV.

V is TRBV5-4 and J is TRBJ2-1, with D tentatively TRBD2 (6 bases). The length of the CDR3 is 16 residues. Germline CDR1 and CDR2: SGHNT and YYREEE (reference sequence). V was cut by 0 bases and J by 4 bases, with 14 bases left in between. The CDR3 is CASSLAGTPTYNEQFF. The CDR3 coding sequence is TGTGCCAGCAGCTTGGCCGGGACTCCAACTTACAATGAGCAGTTCTTC.

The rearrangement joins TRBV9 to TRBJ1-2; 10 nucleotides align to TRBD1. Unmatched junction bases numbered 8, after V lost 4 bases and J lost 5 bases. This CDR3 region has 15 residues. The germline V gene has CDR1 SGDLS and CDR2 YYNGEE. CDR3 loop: CASSPTGTGAYGYTF. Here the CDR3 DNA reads TGTGCCAGCAGCCCCACCGGGACAGGGGCTTATGGCTACACCTTC.

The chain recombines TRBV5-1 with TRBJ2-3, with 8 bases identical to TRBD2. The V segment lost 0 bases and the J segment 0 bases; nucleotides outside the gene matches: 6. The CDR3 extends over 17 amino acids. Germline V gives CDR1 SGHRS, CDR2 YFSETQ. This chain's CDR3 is CASSLGIAGYSTDTQYF. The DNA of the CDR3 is TGCGCCAGCAGCTTGGGGATAGCGGGGTACAGCACAGATACGCAGTATTTT.

CDR3 nucleotides: TGCGCCAGCAGCTTGGCGCAGGGGTATGCAGATACGCAGTATTTT. Encoded protein: CASSLAQGYADTQYF. The chain recombines TRBV5-1 with TRBJ2-3, with D maybe TRBD1 (6 bases). Trimming removed 0 bases from V and 4 bases from J, with 12 bases in between. In germline, CDR1 is SGHRS, CDR2 YFSETQ. This CDR3 has 15 amino acids.

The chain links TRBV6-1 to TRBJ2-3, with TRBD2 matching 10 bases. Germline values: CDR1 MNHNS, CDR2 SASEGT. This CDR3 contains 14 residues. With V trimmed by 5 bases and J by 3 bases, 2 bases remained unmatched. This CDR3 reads CASSLAGGTDTQYF. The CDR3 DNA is TGTGCCAGCAGTTTAGCGGGAGGTACAGATACGCAGTATTTT.